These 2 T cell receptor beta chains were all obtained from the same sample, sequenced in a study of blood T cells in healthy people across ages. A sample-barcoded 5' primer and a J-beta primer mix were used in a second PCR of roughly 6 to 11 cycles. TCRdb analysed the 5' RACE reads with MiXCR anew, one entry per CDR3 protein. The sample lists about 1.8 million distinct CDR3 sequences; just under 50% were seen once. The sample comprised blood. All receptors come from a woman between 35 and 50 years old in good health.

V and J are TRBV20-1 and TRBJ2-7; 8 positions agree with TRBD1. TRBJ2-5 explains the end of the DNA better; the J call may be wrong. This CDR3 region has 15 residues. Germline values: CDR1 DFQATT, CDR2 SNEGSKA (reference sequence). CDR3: CSATPGQGAWETQYF. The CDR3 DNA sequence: TGCAGTGCTACTCCCGGTCAGGGGGCATGGGAGACCCAGTACTTC.

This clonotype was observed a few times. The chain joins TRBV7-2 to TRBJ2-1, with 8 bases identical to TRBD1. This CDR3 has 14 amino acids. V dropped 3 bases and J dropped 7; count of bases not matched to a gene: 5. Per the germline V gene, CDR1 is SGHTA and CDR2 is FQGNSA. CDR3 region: CASSFDRGSNEQFF. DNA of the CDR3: TGTGCCAGCAGCTTCGACAGGGGTTCGAATGAGCAGTTCTTC. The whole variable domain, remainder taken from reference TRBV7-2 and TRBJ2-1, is GAGVSQSPSNKVTEKGKDVELRCDPISGHTALYWYRQSLGQGLEFLIYFQGNSAPDKSGLPSDRFSAERTGGSVSTLTIQRTQQEDSAVYLCASSFDRGSNEQFFGPGTRLTVL.